In its sample, the clone carrying this TCR beta chain was seen a few times. Antigen: not known. This CDR3 is 16 amino acids long. The V and J ends lost 2 bases and 1 base, in that order; junction bases with no gene match: 0. The germline CDR1 and CDR2 sequences are MNHEY and SVGAGI. The data stem from a study of T-cell memory formation after mild COVID-19. Study observations and caveats: Nothing showed for sure that second-wave clones peaking on day 37 were SARS-CoV-2 specific.

TCRdb reanalysed the 5' RACE reads using MiXCR and keeps one entry per CDR3 protein. Of under 250,000 distinct CDR3 sequences in the sample, over 9.5% are singletons; the top ten hold roughly 4%. The V call is TRBV6-5, the J call TRBJ2-3; 13 bases are a match to TRBD2. The sequencing input was PBMCs or a T cell subset sorted from them (not recorded which). The clonotype originates from a man younger than 35 who had mild COVID-19 (a few samples of this study predate the infection). Cell type and time point are not known. As DNA, the CDR3 is TGTGCCAGCAGTTACGGACTAGCGGGGGGCACAGATACGCAGTATTTT. Translation gives CASSYGLAGGTDTQYF.